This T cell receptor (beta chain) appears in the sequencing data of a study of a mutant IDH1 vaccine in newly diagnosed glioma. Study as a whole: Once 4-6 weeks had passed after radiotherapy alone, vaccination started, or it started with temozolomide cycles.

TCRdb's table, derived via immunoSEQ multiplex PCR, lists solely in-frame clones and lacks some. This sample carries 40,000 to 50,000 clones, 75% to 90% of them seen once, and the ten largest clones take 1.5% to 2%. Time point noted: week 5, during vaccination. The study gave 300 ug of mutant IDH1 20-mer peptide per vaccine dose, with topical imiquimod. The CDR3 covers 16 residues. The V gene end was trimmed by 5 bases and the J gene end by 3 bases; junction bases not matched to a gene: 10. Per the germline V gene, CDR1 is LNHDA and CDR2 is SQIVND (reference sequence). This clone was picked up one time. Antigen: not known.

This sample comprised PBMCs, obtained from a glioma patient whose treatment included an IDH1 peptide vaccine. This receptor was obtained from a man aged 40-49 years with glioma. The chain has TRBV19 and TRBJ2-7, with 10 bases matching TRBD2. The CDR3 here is CASSFLAGEGRYEQYF. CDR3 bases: TGTGCCAGTAGTTTCCTAGCGGGAGAAGGTCGCTACGAGCAGTACTTC. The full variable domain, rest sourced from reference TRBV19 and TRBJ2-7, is DGGITQSPKYLFRKEGQNVTLSCEQNLNHDAMYWYRQDPGQGLRLIYYSQIVNDFQKGDIAEGYSVSREKKESFPLTVTSAQKNPTAFYLCASSFLAGEGRYEQYFGPGTRLTVT.